These T cell receptor beta chains were read from a single sample in a study of blood T cell repertoires in COVID-19. The assay was immunoSEQ multiplex PCR, and TCRdb's table has in-frame clones only and misses some. The table records tens of thousands of clones, 80% to 90% of them present only once. Sequenced: peripheral blood. The receptors were sampled from a woman older than 75 with active or convalescent COVID-19. Each CDR3 is given with its conserved first and last residue. A D gene is named only where the DNA matches it firmly. Part of the rows lack a size; the others show once, few, many or a class for expanded clones.

j_call: TRBJ2-2; clone_size: .; v_call: TRBV10-3; d_call: .; cdr3_nt: TGTGCCATCAGCCCTCATGTGACACCGAACACCGGGGAGCTGTTTTTT; cdr3_aa: CAISPHVTPNTGELFF
j_call: TRBJ2-5; clone_size: .; v_call: TRBV5-6; d_call: TRBD2; cdr3_nt: TGTGCCAGCAGCTTGGAGCTAGCGGGGGGCCTTACGCAGTACTTC; cdr3_aa: CASSLELAGGLTQYF
j_call: TRBJ2-2; clone_size: once; v_call: TRBV29-1; d_call: TRBD1; cdr3_nt: TGCAGCGTGACTGGCACAGGGGGTGGGACCGGGGAGCTGTTTTTT; cdr3_aa: CSVTGTGGGTGELFF
j_call: TRBJ2-5; clone_size: once; v_call: TRBV14; d_call: .; cdr3_nt: TGTGCCAGCAGCCAAGAGTACAGGGAGACCCAGTACTTC; cdr3_aa: CASSQEYRETQYF
j_call: TRBJ1-2; clone_size: few; v_call: TRBV19; d_call: TRBD1; cdr3_nt: TGTGCCAGTAGTACCAGGACAGGGGCCCACTATGGCTACACCTTC; cdr3_aa: CASSTRTGAHYGYTF
j_call: TRBJ2-2; clone_size: .; v_call: TRBV11-3; d_call: TRBD2; cdr3_nt: TGTGCCAGCAGCTCTTTAAGACTAGCGGGGGGGGAGCTGTTTTTT; cdr3_aa: CASSSLRLAGGELFF
j_call: TRBJ2-3; clone_size: once; v_call: TRBV20-1; d_call: TRBD2; cdr3_nt: TGCAGTGCTAGTGGTATAGCGGGAGGTGATACGCAGTATTTT; cdr3_aa: CSASGIAGGDTQYF
j_call: TRBJ2-7; clone_size: .; v_call: TRBV7-8; d_call: .; cdr3_nt: TGTGCCAGCAGCTTAGTTAGGGCAGGGGACAACGAGCAGTACTTC; cdr3_aa: CASSLVRAGDNEQYF
j_call: TRBJ1-1; clone_size: .; v_call: TRBV6-2/TRBV6-3; d_call: .; cdr3_nt: TGTGCCAGCAGTTACGGGCGCCGGGCGGGGAACACTGAAGCTTTCTTT; cdr3_aa: CASSYGRRAGNTEAFF
j_call: TRBJ2-2; clone_size: .; v_call: TRBV5-6; d_call: TRBD1; cdr3_nt: TGTGCCAGCAGCTTTAGACCGACAGGGGTGAACACCGGGGAGCTGTTTTTT; cdr3_aa: CASSFRPTGVNTGELFF
j_call: TRBJ1-4; clone_size: .; v_call: TRBV29-1; d_call: TRBD1; cdr3_nt: TGCAGCGTTGGTACCGGGACAGCGTACGAAAAACTGTTTTTT; cdr3_aa: CSVGTGTAYEKLFF
j_call: TRBJ1-1; clone_size: few; v_call: TRBV6-2/TRBV6-3; d_call: .; cdr3_nt: TGTGCCAGCAGTTTCTCCCGGAGAGAGTACACTGAAGCTTTCTTT; cdr3_aa: CASSFSRREYTEAFF
j_call: TRBJ1-2; clone_size: .; v_call: TRBV11-2; d_call: .; cdr3_nt: TGTGCCAGCAGCTCGTACTATGGCTACACCTTC; cdr3_aa: CASSSYYGYTF
j_call: TRBJ2-1; clone_size: .; v_call: TRBV18; d_call: TRBD2; cdr3_nt: TGTGCCAGCTCACCACCTGGACTAGCGGGGTCAACTTTTTACAATGAGCAGTTCTTC; cdr3_aa: CASSPPGLAGSTFYNEQFF
j_call: TRBJ2-1; clone_size: .; v_call: TRBV29-1; d_call: TRBD2; cdr3_nt: TGCAGCGTTGTAAGGCTAGCGGGGAGCAATGAGCAGTTCTTC; cdr3_aa: CSVVRLAGSNEQFF
j_call: TRBJ1-1; clone_size: .; v_call: TRBV12-3/TRBV12-4; d_call: .; cdr3_nt: TGTGCCAGCAGTTTGACGTCAGGGACTGAAGCTTTCTTT; cdr3_aa: CASSLTSGTEAFF
j_call: TRBJ1-2; clone_size: .; v_call: TRBV6-5; d_call: TRBD1; cdr3_nt: TGTGCCAGCAGTAGGACAGGGGGGGGCTACACCTTC; cdr3_aa: CASSRTGGGYTF
j_call: TRBJ2-3; clone_size: .; v_call: TRBV10-3; d_call: .; cdr3_nt: TGTGCCATCAGACACTGGGAGTCCGACACAGATACGCAGTATTTT; cdr3_aa: CAIRHWESDTDTQYF
j_call: TRBJ2-7; clone_size: few; v_call: TRBV18; d_call: TRBD1; cdr3_nt: TGTGCCAGCTCACCCCAACAGTTAGGACAGGGAAACTACGAGCAGTACTTC; cdr3_aa: CASSPQQLGQGNYEQYF
j_call: TRBJ2-5; clone_size: .; v_call: TRBV29-1; d_call: TRBD1; cdr3_nt: TGCAGCGTTGGCTACAGGGGGCTGAGAGAGACCCAGTACTTC; cdr3_aa: CSVGYRGLRETQYF
j_call: TRBJ2-2; clone_size: .; v_call: TRBV9; d_call: TRBD2; cdr3_nt: TGTGCCAGCAGCGCTCGGACTAGCGACACCGGGGAGCTGTTTTTT; cdr3_aa: CASSARTSDTGELFF
j_call: TRBJ1-1; clone_size: .; v_call: TRBV7-9; d_call: .; cdr3_nt: TGTGCCAGCTACAGGAACATGAACACTGAAGCTTTCTTT; cdr3_aa: CASYRNMNTEAFF
j_call: TRBJ1-2; clone_size: .; v_call: TRBV5-5; d_call: .; cdr3_nt: TGTGCCAGCAGCGGAAACACAGGGTTGGCTAACTATGGCTACACCTTC; cdr3_aa: CASSGNTGLANYGYTF
j_call: TRBJ2-7; clone_size: .; v_call: TRBV30; d_call: TRBD1; cdr3_nt: TGTGCCTGGACTGGGGGGACAGGGTATAACGAGCAGTACTTC; cdr3_aa: CAWTGGTGYNEQYF
j_call: TRBJ1-2; clone_size: .; v_call: TRBV18; d_call: TRBD1; cdr3_nt: TGTGCCAGCTCGCCTCGGACAGGGCTAAACTATGGCTACACCTTC; cdr3_aa: CASSPRTGLNYGYTF
j_call: TRBJ1-2; clone_size: .; v_call: TRBV19; d_call: .; cdr3_nt: TGTGCCAGTAGTATGTCGCAGTCCTTCTATGGCTACACCTTC; cdr3_aa: CASSMSQSFYGYTF